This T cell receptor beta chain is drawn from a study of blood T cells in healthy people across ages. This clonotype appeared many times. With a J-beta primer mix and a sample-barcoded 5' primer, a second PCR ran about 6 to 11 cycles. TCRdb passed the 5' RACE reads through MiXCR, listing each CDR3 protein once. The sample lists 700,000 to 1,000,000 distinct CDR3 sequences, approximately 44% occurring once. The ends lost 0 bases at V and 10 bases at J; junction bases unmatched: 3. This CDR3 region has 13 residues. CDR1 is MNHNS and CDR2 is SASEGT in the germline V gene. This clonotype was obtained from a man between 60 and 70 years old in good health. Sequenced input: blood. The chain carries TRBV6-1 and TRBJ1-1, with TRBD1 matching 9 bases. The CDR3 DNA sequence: TGTGCCAGCAGTGAAGCATGGACAGGGGTAGCTTTCTTT. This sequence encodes CASSEAWTGVAFF.